This is a list of T cell receptor beta chains from one sample in a study of blood T cell repertoires in COVID-19. The protocol was immunoSEQ multiplex PCR, while the TCRdb copy is restricted to in-frame clones and leaves out a portion. Here the sample spans 25,000 to 30,000 clones, around 95% being singletons. The source material was peripheral blood. These receptors came from a human donor with active COVID-19. The donor label of this sample is uncertain. Both conserved end residues are part of each CDR3. D genes are given only for firm matches. A row's size may be missing; if present it is once, few, many or a size class.

d_gene: TRBD1; v_gene: TRBV19; abundance: once; j_gene: TRBJ2-6; len: 18; CDR3nt: TGTGCCAGTAGTATCCTGGGGACAGCCAGCTCTGGGGCCAACGTCCTGACTTTC; CDR3aa: CASSILGTASSGANVLTF
d_gene: TRBD2; v_gene: TRBV7-6; abundance: -; j_gene: TRBJ2-5; len: 16; CDR3nt: TGTGCCAGCAGCTTAGGTGGGCTAGCGGGGCGAGAGACCCAGTACTTC; CDR3aa: CASSLGGLAGRETQYF
d_gene: TRBD2; v_gene: TRBV20-1; abundance: -; j_gene: TRBJ2-7; len: 11; CDR3nt: TGCAGCGTGGGACTAGATTACGAGCAGTACTTC; CDR3aa: CSVGLDYEQYF
d_gene: TRBD2; v_gene: TRBV30; abundance: -; j_gene: TRBJ2-3; len: 16; CDR3nt: TGTGCCTGGAGTGGCGGTAGCGGGAAATCTACAGATACGCAGTATTTT; CDR3aa: CAWSGGSGKSTDTQYF
d_gene: TRBD2; v_gene: TRBV9; abundance: -; j_gene: TRBJ2-1; len: 15; CDR3nt: TGTGCCAGCAGCCCCCGACAGCGGGGCTACAATGAGCAGTTCTTC; CDR3aa: CASSPRQRGYNEQFF
d_gene: -; v_gene: TRBV2; abundance: -; j_gene: TRBJ1-5; len: 12; CDR3nt: TGTGCCGCTAGGGAGGGCGATCAGCCCCAGCATTTT; CDR3aa: CAAREGDQPQHF
d_gene: TRBD1; v_gene: TRBV4-1; abundance: -; j_gene: TRBJ1-1; len: 16; CDR3nt: TGCGCCAGCAGCCAAGGCACAGGGGACCCGAACACTGAAGCTTTCTTT; CDR3aa: CASSQGTGDPNTEAFF
d_gene: -; v_gene: TRBV18; abundance: once; j_gene: TRBJ2-5; len: 13; CDR3nt: TGTGCCAGCTCACCGCGACATGGGGAGACCCAGTACTTC; CDR3aa: CASSPRHGETQYF
d_gene: -; v_gene: TRBV13; abundance: -; j_gene: TRBJ2-5; len: 13; CDR3nt: TGTGCCAGCAGCTTAACTAGTCAAGAGACCCAGTACTTC; CDR3aa: CASSLTSQETQYF
d_gene: TRBD2; v_gene: TRBV4-1; abundance: -; j_gene: TRBJ2-5; len: 17; CDR3nt: TGCGCCAGCAGCCAAGACTTCGGGGGAGGGCTAGGAGAGACCCAGTACTTC; CDR3aa: CASSQDFGGGLGETQYF
d_gene: -; v_gene: TRBV6-1; abundance: -; j_gene: TRBJ1-5; len: 14; CDR3nt: TGTGCCAGCAGTGAATCATGGGGGGGCCAGCCCCAGCATTTT; CDR3aa: CASSESWGGQPQHF
d_gene: -; v_gene: TRBV27; abundance: few; j_gene: TRBJ1-1; len: 13; CDR3nt: TGTGCCAGCAGTTCGTACAGGGCCCCACTAGCTTTCTTT; CDR3aa: CASSSYRAPLAFF
d_gene: TRBD1; v_gene: TRBV9; abundance: -; j_gene: TRBJ1-2; len: 17; CDR3nt: TGTGCCAGCAGCGTAGAGGGGGCCCAGGGGAATATCTATGGCTACACCTTC; CDR3aa: CASSVEGAQGNIYGYTF
d_gene: TRBD1; v_gene: TRBV6-6; abundance: -; j_gene: TRBJ2-7; len: 14; CDR3nt: TGTGCCAGCTCCGCCGGGACAGGGTCCTACGAGCAGTACTTC; CDR3aa: CASSAGTGSYEQYF
d_gene: -; v_gene: TRBV5-1; abundance: -; j_gene: TRBJ2-7; len: 16; CDR3nt: TGCGCCAGCAGCTTAGTGCTGGGGGCGTTTACCTACGAGCAGTACTTC; CDR3aa: CASSLVLGAFTYEQYF
d_gene: TRBD2; v_gene: TRBV7-2; abundance: -; j_gene: TRBJ2-3; len: 14; CDR3nt: TGTGCCAGCAGCCGCGGGGGTTCCGCAGATACGCAGTATTTT; CDR3aa: CASSRGGSADTQYF
d_gene: -; v_gene: TRBV4-2; abundance: -; j_gene: TRBJ1-2; len: 18; CDR3nt: TGTGCCAGCAGCCAAGATTCAGGCGCCGCTCCTTTTAACTATGGCTACACCTTC; CDR3aa: CASSQDSGAAPFNYGYTF
d_gene: TRBD1; v_gene: TRBV24-1; abundance: -; j_gene: TRBJ2-5; len: 17; CDR3nt: TGTGCCACCAGTGATTCGCAACCGGGACAGGGATTCGAGACCCAGTACTTC; CDR3aa: CATSDSQPGQGFETQYF
d_gene: TRBD1; v_gene: TRBV29-1; abundance: -; j_gene: TRBJ2-1; len: 13; CDR3nt: TGCAGCGTCCGGGACAGGGGTGAAAATGAGCAGTTCTTC; CDR3aa: CSVRDRGENEQFF
d_gene: -; v_gene: TRBV2; abundance: -; j_gene: TRBJ2-7; len: 15; CDR3nt: TGTGCCAGCAGTGAGGAGGGGCGCATGATACCCGAGGAGTACTTC; CDR3aa: CASSEEGRMIPEEYF
d_gene: -; v_gene: TRBV18; abundance: -; j_gene: TRBJ1-6; len: 18; CDR3nt: TGTGCCAGCTCACGAACGGGTGCAGGGTCGTCGTATAATTCACCCCTCCACTTT; CDR3aa: CASSRTGAGSSYNSPLHF
d_gene: -; v_gene: TRBV29-1; abundance: -; j_gene: TRBJ1-1; len: 13; CDR3nt: TGCAGCGTTGGGACGGGGGGTAACACTGAAGCTTTCTTT; CDR3aa: CSVGTGGNTEAFF
d_gene: -; v_gene: TRBV19; abundance: -; j_gene: TRBJ2-4; len: 13; CDR3nt: TGTGCCAGTAGTATCTACGGGAAAAACATTCAGTACTTC; CDR3aa: CASSIYGKNIQYF
d_gene: TRBD1; v_gene: TRBV19; abundance: -; j_gene: TRBJ1-2; len: 15; CDR3nt: TGTGCCAGCGGGGACAGGTTCTTACGGATGGGCGGCTACACCTTC; CDR3aa: CASGDRFLRMGGYTF
d_gene: TRBD1; v_gene: TRBV15; abundance: -; j_gene: TRBJ1-5; len: 16; CDR3nt: TGTGCCACCAGCAGGGGGACAGGGGGCGCTTCTCAGCCCCAGCATTTT; CDR3aa: CATSRGTGGASQPQHF
d_gene: -; v_gene: TRBV5-1; abundance: -; j_gene: TRBJ2-7; len: 14; CDR3nt: TGCGCCAGCAGCTTTAGCCAGGGGAAGCACGAGCAGTACTTC; CDR3aa: CASSFSQGKHEQYF
d_gene: TRBD2; v_gene: TRBV6-1; abundance: few; j_gene: TRBJ2-7; len: 17; CDR3nt: TGTGCCAGCAGTGACCGGACTAGCGGGACATCACCCTACGAGCAGTACTTC; CDR3aa: CASSDRTSGTSPYEQYF
d_gene: TRBD2; v_gene: TRBV6-1; abundance: -; j_gene: TRBJ2-7; len: 16; CDR3nt: TGTGCCAGCAGTGAAGGGACTAGCGGGAGCCTCCGCGAGCAGTACTTC; CDR3aa: CASSEGTSGSLREQYF
d_gene: -; v_gene: TRBV7-9; abundance: once; j_gene: TRBJ2-7; len: 14; CDR3nt: TGTGCCAGCAGCTTAAAGGGACAAGGATACGAGCAGTACTTC; CDR3aa: CASSLKGQGYEQYF
d_gene: TRBD1; v_gene: TRBV14; abundance: -; j_gene: TRBJ1-4; len: 17; CDR3nt: TGTGCCAGCAGCCAAGGGCCGAAAGGGGGCGAAAGAGTGGGACTGTTTTTT; CDR3aa: CASSQGPKGGERVGLFF
d_gene: -; v_gene: TRBV19; abundance: -; j_gene: TRBJ2-5; len: 14; CDR3nt: TGTGCCAGTAGTCAAATTGGGGGGTCCGAGACCCAGTACTTC; CDR3aa: CASSQIGGSETQYF
d_gene: -; v_gene: TRBV6-5; abundance: -; j_gene: TRBJ2-7; len: 15; CDR3nt: TGTGCCAGCAGTTACTCGACGGACACCTCCTACGAGCAGTACTTC; CDR3aa: CASSYSTDTSYEQYF
d_gene: -; v_gene: TRBV5-1; abundance: -; j_gene: TRBJ2-7; len: 15; CDR3nt: TGCGCCAGCAGCCCCCTGGCTGGGGCCGGTCGGAAGCAGTACTTC; CDR3aa: CASSPLAGAGRKQYF
d_gene: -; v_gene: TRBV28; abundance: -; j_gene: TRBJ2-1; len: 13; CDR3nt: TGTGCCAGCAGCTTGGGACACTTGAATGAGCAGTTCTTC; CDR3aa: CASSLGHLNEQFF
d_gene: TRBD1; v_gene: TRBV28; abundance: -; j_gene: TRBJ2-7; len: 13; CDR3nt: TGTGCCAGCAGTTTCAGGACAGGGTACGAGCAGTACTTC; CDR3aa: CASSFRTGYEQYF
d_gene: -; v_gene: TRBV19; abundance: -; j_gene: TRBJ2-2; len: 12; CDR3nt: TGTGCCAGTAGTCGGAACACCGGGGAGCTGTTTTTT; CDR3aa: CASSRNTGELFF
d_gene: -; v_gene: TRBV7-2; abundance: -; j_gene: TRBJ2-1; len: 14; CDR3nt: TGTGCCAGCAGCTTAGTCCCCAGGGCCGGTGAGCAGTTCTTC; CDR3aa: CASSLVPRAGEQFF
d_gene: TRBD2; v_gene: TRBV29-1; abundance: -; j_gene: TRBJ2-1; len: 13; CDR3nt: TGCAGCGTTGTTCTAGCGGGAGGGCCTGAGCAGTTCTTC; CDR3aa: CSVVLAGGPEQFF
d_gene: TRBD1; v_gene: TRBV19; abundance: -; j_gene: TRBJ1-2; len: 16; CDR3nt: TGTGCCAGTAGTATAGGTGGGACAGATCTTAACTATGGCTACACCTTC; CDR3aa: CASSIGGTDLNYGYTF
d_gene: TRBD1; v_gene: TRBV28; abundance: -; j_gene: TRBJ2-7; len: 14; CDR3nt: TGTGCCAGCAGATGGACAGGGGGCAACTACGAGCAGTACTTC; CDR3aa: CASRWTGGNYEQYF
d_gene: TRBD2; v_gene: TRBV4-3; abundance: -; j_gene: TRBJ2-5; len: 16; CDR3nt: TGCGCCAGCAGCCAAGGGGCTAGCGGGAACCAAGAGACCCAGTACTTC; CDR3aa: CASSQGASGNQETQYF
d_gene: -; v_gene: TRBV30; abundance: -; j_gene: TRBJ1-6; len: 11; CDR3nt: TGTGCCTGGAAAACATCGGGACCCCTCCACTTT; CDR3aa: CAWKTSGPLHF
d_gene: TRBD1; v_gene: TRBV29-1; abundance: once; j_gene: TRBJ1-3; len: 12; CDR3nt: TGCAGCGTTGAGCACAGGGGGGACACCATATATTTT; CDR3aa: CSVEHRGDTIYF
d_gene: -; v_gene: TRBV28; abundance: -; j_gene: TRBJ1-1; len: 15; CDR3nt: TGTGCCAGCAACCCCCAGAAGGGGGTAGGGACTGAAGCTTTCTTT; CDR3aa: CASNPQKGVGTEAFF
d_gene: -; v_gene: TRBV10-3; abundance: once; j_gene: TRBJ2-2; len: 17; CDR3nt: TGTGCCATCAATCGAAAGGGGGGGCAATTAAACACCGGGGAGCTGTTTTTT; CDR3aa: CAINRKGGQLNTGELFF
d_gene: -; v_gene: TRBV28; abundance: -; j_gene: TRBJ2-7; len: 20; CDR3nt: TGTGCCAGCAGTTTTTCTAGCCCATTTAAAATCCGGTTTACTTCCTACGAGCAGTACTTC; CDR3aa: CASSFSSPFKIRFTSYEQYF
d_gene: TRBD1; v_gene: TRBV30; abundance: -; j_gene: TRBJ2-7; len: 15; CDR3nt: TGTGCCTGGAGTCCTATCGACAGGGTGGGGTCCGAGCAGTACTTC; CDR3aa: CAWSPIDRVGSEQYF
d_gene: TRBD1; v_gene: TRBV19; abundance: -; j_gene: TRBJ2-7; len: 13; CDR3nt: TGTGCCAGTAGGGGGACAGGGGGCTACGAGCAGTACTTC; CDR3aa: CASRGTGGYEQYF
d_gene: TRBD2; v_gene: TRBV4-2; abundance: -; j_gene: TRBJ2-5; len: 18; CDR3nt: TGTGCCAGCAGCCAAGGAGGAGCGGGGGGGCCGGGAAGAGAGACCCAGTACTTC; CDR3aa: CASSQGGAGGPGRETQYF
d_gene: TRBD2; v_gene: TRBV5-1; abundance: -; j_gene: TRBJ2-1; len: 15; CDR3nt: TGCGCCAGCAGCTTGGTAACCGGGACTAACAATGAGCAGTTCTTC; CDR3aa: CASSLVTGTNNEQFF
d_gene: TRBD2; v_gene: TRBV28; abundance: -; j_gene: TRBJ2-7; len: 15; CDR3nt: TGTGCCAGCAGTCCGGGAGGGGCAGGGGCCCCCGAGCAGTACTTC; CDR3aa: CASSPGGAGAPEQYF
d_gene: -; v_gene: TRBV9; abundance: -; j_gene: TRBJ2-5; len: 13; CDR3nt: TGTGCCAGCAGCGTAAGGGGCGGAGAGACCCAGTACTTC; CDR3aa: CASSVRGGETQYF
d_gene: TRBD2; v_gene: TRBV7-2; abundance: -; j_gene: TRBJ2-3; len: 16; CDR3nt: TGTGCCAGCAGCTTAATCGGCGGGGGGGGCACAGATACGCAGTATTTT; CDR3aa: CASSLIGGGGTDTQYF
d_gene: -; v_gene: TRBV3-1/TRBV3-2; abundance: -; j_gene: TRBJ2-7; len: 16; CDR3nt: TGTGCCAGCAGCCAAGAGTCGACTCTCGCCTCCTACGAGCAGTACTTC; CDR3aa: CASSQESTLASYEQYF
d_gene: TRBD2; v_gene: TRBV6-2/TRBV6-3; abundance: -; j_gene: TRBJ2-1; len: 14; CDR3nt: TGTGCCAGCAGTACCAGCGGGGGGTACAATGAGCAGTTCTTC; CDR3aa: CASSTSGGYNEQFF